This is a list of T cell receptor beta chains from one sample in a study of T cells in Graves' hyperthyroidism and ophthalmopathy. One entry per CDR3 protein, called by TCRdb with MiXCR from the multiplex PCR reads. The repertoire holds about 770,000 distinct CDR3 sequences, with around 20% as singletons. Sequencing was carried out using blood. All receptors come from a woman in her forties or fifties with Graves' hyperthyroidism that later progressed to Graves' ophthalmopathy. The CDR3 runs from the conserved cysteine through the conserved F or W. A D gene is named only where the DNA matches it firmly. A clone size is listed for some rows: how often the clone was seen (once, few, many), or a class if it is expanded.

clone_size	v_call	d_call	j_call	cdr3_aa	cdr3_nt
many	TRBV6-2/TRBV6-3	TRBD2	TRBJ2-1	CASSVGTSGGFYNEQFF	TGTGCCAGCAGTGTCGGGACTAGCGGGGGCTTCTACAATGAGCAGTTCTTC
many	TRBV20-1	NA	TRBJ1-1	CSARGQGEAFF	TGCAGTGCTAGGGGGCAGGGAGAAGCTTTCTTT
NA	TRBV9	NA	TRBJ1-5	CASSVGGTGFQPQHF	TGTGCCAGCAGCGTAGGGGGGACGGGGTTTCAGCCCCAGCATTTT
many	TRBV12-3/TRBV12-4	NA	TRBJ1-1	CASSSRGGSTEAFF	TGTGCCAGCAGCTCCCGAGGGGGTAGCACTGAAGCTTTCTTT
NA	TRBV7-2	NA	TRBJ2-1	CASSSAGLSAYNEQFF	TGTGCCAGCAGCTCAGCCGGACTTTCGGCCTACAATGAGCAGTTCTTC
NA	TRBV6-1	NA	TRBJ2-3	CASSSTGTSQDTQYF	TGTGCCAGCAGCTCTACCGGCACTAGCCAAGATACGCAGTATTTT
few	TRBV18	NA	TRBJ1-2	CASMTANYGYTF	TGTGCCAGTATGACAGCTAACTATGGCTACACCTTC
NA	TRBV9	NA	TRBJ1-2	CASSAQGGAGNYGYTF	TGTGCCAGCAGCGCCCAGGGAGGCGCGGGCAACTATGGCTACACCTTC
many	TRBV7-9	TRBD2	TRBJ2-7	CAIRGLAETYEQYF	TGTGCCATCCGGGGACTAGCGGAAACCTACGAGCAGTACTTC
many	TRBV7-9	NA	TRBJ2-3	CASSPSVGYFSTDTQYF	TGTGCCAGCAGCCCCTCTGTGGGGTACTTTAGCACAGATACGCAGTATTTT
few	TRBV11-3	NA	TRBJ2-2	CASSLVWGRGAFAGVSNTGELFF	TGTGCCAGCAGCTTAGTTTGGGGCAGGGGAGCATTTGCGGGAGTCTCGAACACCGGGGAGCTGTTTTTT